The 18 T cell receptor beta chains below come from one sample, sequenced in a study of shared clonotypes between healthy human individuals. Libraries were prepared by immunoSEQ multiplex PCR; TCRdb keeps only in-frame clonotypes and omits some of them. The sample lists some 2,000,000 clones, almost 96% occurring once. The sequenced sample was naive CD4+ T cells sorted from blood. Subset defined: CD45RA+ positively selected. These receptors were collected from a man aged 18 to 29 in good health.

This chain connects TRBV5-6 to TRBJ2-5; 8 bases agree with TRBD1. The ends lost 3 bases at V and 0 bases at J; junction bases unmatched: 10. This CDR3 is built from 17 residues. Germline V gives CDR1 SGHDT, CDR2 YYEEEE. The CDR3 region has the DNA TGTGCCAGCAGCTGGGGGCCAGGGGGCTTTTACCAAGAGACCCAGTACTTC. Translation gives CASSWGPGGFYQETQYF.

The CDR3 loop reads CASSTSGGPGQPQHF. The CDR3 bases are TGTGCCAGTAGTACCTCAGGGGGCCCGGGTCAGCCCCAGCATTTT. The rearrangement uses TRBV19 and TRBJ1-5; 8 bases fit TRBD1. The CDR3 totals 15 residues. J was trimmed by 6 bases and V by 4 bases; bases with no gene match: 8. Germline CDR1 LNHDA, CDR2 SQIVND (reference sequence).

The chain is built from TRBV6-5 and TRBJ2-7; tentatively, D is TRBD1 (6 bases). The CDR3 runs to 15 residues. Germline V CDR1 and CDR2: MNHEY, SVGAGI. V dropped 0 bases and J dropped 2 bases, with 11 bases sitting between them. CDR3 nucleotide sequence: TGTGCCAGCAGTTACTCATACAGGGATACCTACGAGCAGTACTTC. This gives the protein CASSYSYRDTYEQYF.

This clone appeared a single time. The genes are TRBV9 and TRBJ2-1; D remains unclear. CDR1 SGDLS and CDR2 YYNGEE come from the germline V gene. Trimming shortened V by 3 bases and J by 9 bases, and 16 bases separated the two germline ends. The CDR3 covers 14 residues. The CDR3 region is CASSAMGLLGEQFF. The CDR3 nucleotides are TGTGCCAGCAGCGCAATGGGGTTGCTCGGTGAGCAGTTCTTC. Full variable domain (rest looked up from reference TRBV9 and TRBJ2-1): DSGVTQTPKHLITATGQRVTLRCSPRSGDLSVYWYQQSLDQGLQFLIQYYNGEERAKGNILERFSAQQFPDLHSELNLSSLELGDSALYFCASSAMGLLGEQFFGPGTRLTVL.

The V and J genes are TRBV4-2 and TRBJ2-3, with 8 bases identical to TRBD2. Germline loops: CDR1 LGHNA, CDR2 YNFKEQ. With 0 bases clipped from V and 3 bases from J, the junction kept 8 bases outside the gene matches. The CDR3 contains 17 residues. CDR3 region: CASSQDYGGAGTDTQYF. The CDR3 bases are TGTGCCAGCAGCCAAGATTACGGGGGGGCCGGGACAGATACGCAGTATTTT.

The DNA of the CDR3 is TGTGCCAGCAGTCCCCTCGGGGTTGCCTACGAGCAGTACTTC. It encodes CASSPLGVAYEQYF. This chain links TRBV28 with TRBJ2-7; possible D gene TRBD2, 5 bases. The CDR3 loop spans 14 amino acids. The germline V gene has CDR1 MDHEN and CDR2 SYDVKM. The ends were cut back, 5 bases at V and 2 bases at J, with 13 bases in the middle.

With regard to this clone: Different DNA sequences within this sample yield the same CDR3. The chain employs TRBV4-1 and TRBJ2-7; 14 positions match TRBD2. The CDR3 extends over 16 amino acids. Germline-derived CDR1 and CDR2 are MGHRA and YSYEKL. V lost 3 bases and J lost 4; bases outside the gene matches: 5. CDR3 in DNA: TGCGCCAGCAGCCACGACGGGACTAGCGGGAGTTACGAGCAGTACTTC. Protein sequence: CASSHDGTSGSYEQYF.

This clone turned up a few times. The chain employs TRBV7-9 and TRBJ1-5; a weak D match, TRBD1 (5 bases). V shed 0 bases and J shed 7 bases, with 10 bases lying between them. This CDR3 is 14 amino acids long. Germline assignment: CDR1 SEHNR and CDR2 FQNEAQ (reference sequence). CDR3 nucleotides: TGTGCCAGCAGCTTAGCAGAAGGGACGCAGCCCCAGCATTTT. This gives the protein CASSLAEGTQPQHF.

This clone was seen once. The chain couples TRBV7-9 to TRBJ2-2; 7 nucleotides agree with TRBD1. Germline V gene data show CDR1 as SEHNR and CDR2 as FQNEAQ (reference sequence). V was pared by 8 bases and J by 2 bases, with 11 bases of the junction left unmatched. The CDR3 is made up of 16 amino acids. For the CDR3, the DNA is TGTGCCAGCGGGTCACTCGGGACAGTAAACACCGGGGAGCTGTTTTTT. Its protein product is CASGSLGTVNTGELFF.

This sequence joins TRBV2 and TRBJ2-3, with unresolved D. This CDR3 has 15 residues. Germline assignment: CDR1 SNHLY and CDR2 FYNNEI. V was shortened by 5 bases and J by 1 base, with 13 bases between the two germline ends. Here the CDR3 DNA reads TGTGCCAGCAGTCTCGACGGTCTGGGCACAGATACGCAGTATTTT. It encodes CASSLDGLGTDTQYF.

The chain links TRBV28 to TRBJ2-7, with D unresolved. V lost 5 bases and J lost 0, with 17 bases in between. Germline V gene sequence: CDR1 MDHEN, CDR2 SYDVKM. This CDR3 contains 16 residues. CDR3 bases: TGTGCCAGCAGTCCCACCGGGCAGACGGCCTCCTACGAGCAGTACTTC. Protein: CASSPTGQTASYEQYF. Drawing the rest from reference TRBV28 and TRBJ2-7, the complete variable domain is DVKVTQSSRYLVKRTGEKVFLECVQDMDHENMFWYRQDPGLGLRLIYFSYDVKMKEKGDIPEGYSVSREKKERFSLILESASTNQTSMYLCASSPTGQTASYEQYFGPGTRLTVT.

The table lists this clone with a count of one. This chain uses TRBV18 with TRBJ2-7, with D maybe TRBD2 (6 bases). From germline, CDR1 is KGHSH and CDR2 LQKENI. The CDR3 runs 13 residues. V was clipped by 1 base and J by 7 bases, with 11 bases between them. CDR3 region: CASSPQAGGEQYF. The CDR3 DNA reads TGTGCCAGCTCACCACAGGCTGGAGGGGAGCAGTACTTC.

V gene TRBV7-2 combines with J gene TRBJ2-3; TRBD2 might be the D (5 bases). The CDR3 runs to 18 residues. The germline V and J ends were trimmed by 0 bases and 0 bases, with 16 bases remaining between them. The germline V gene encodes CDR1 SGHTA and CDR2 FQGNSA. The CDR3 DNA reads TGTGCCAGCAGCTTAGCGCCTTTGTTAGCGCTTAGCACAGATACGCAGTATTTT. It yields the protein CASSLAPLLALSTDTQYF.

This rearrangement joins TRBV5-6 to TRBJ1-1; perhaps TRBD1 as D (5 bases). The CDR3 totals 13 residues. Germline assignment: CDR1 SGHDT and CDR2 YYEEEE. Trimming stripped 3 bases from V and 5 bases from J, with 11 bases between. The CDR3 loop is CASSWMRGTEAFF. In DNA, the CDR3 is TGTGCCAGCAGCTGGATGAGGGGAACTGAAGCTTTCTTT.

The V gene is TRBV30, the J gene TRBJ1-6, with D unclear. Looked up from germline, CDR1 is GTSNPN and CDR2 is SVGIG (reference sequence). V was shortened by 4 bases and J by 10 bases, with 14 bases between the two germline ends. The CDR3 is made up of 13 amino acids. The CDR3 loop reads CAWNVGIESPLHF. CDR3 DNA: TGTGCCTGGAACGTGGGGATTGAATCACCCCTCCACTTT.

This clone was seen a single time. The chain links TRBV4-3 to TRBJ2-2; D remains ambiguous. The CDR3 spans 15 residues. Germline V gene sequence: CDR1 LGHNA, CDR2 YSLEER. V lost 0 bases and J lost 6, with 11 bases in between. As DNA, the CDR3 is TGCGCCAGCAGCCAAGAGAGGTCCGACGCCGGGGAGCTGTTTTTT. Encoded protein: CASSQERSDAGELFF.

The gene calls are TRBV11-2 and TRBJ2-7; D unresolved. The V and J ends lost 5 bases and 1 base respectively, with 12 bases between them. The CDR3 has 14 residues. Germline values: CDR1 SGHAT, CDR2 FQNNGV. CDR3 protein: CASSLRSLSYEQYF. In DNA, the CDR3 is TGTGCCAGCAGCCTAAGGAGCTTGTCCTACGAGCAGTACTTC. The full variable domain, with the rest looked up from reference TRBV11-2 and TRBJ2-7, is EAGVAQSPRYKIIEKRQSVAFWCNPISGHATLYWYQQILGQGPKLLIQFQNNGVVDDSQLPKDRFSAERLKGVDSTLKIQPAKLEDSAVYLCASSLRSLSYEQYFGPGTRLTVT.

The rearrangement uses TRBV28 and TRBJ1-1; no clear D. This CDR3 spans 12 amino acids. From germline, CDR1 is MDHEN and CDR2 SYDVKM. The V end was cut by 6 bases, the J end by 7 bases, with 12 bases between. DNA for the CDR3: TGTGCCAGCAGCCCAACCCCCATTGAAGCTTTCTTT. Translation gives CASSPTPIEAFF.